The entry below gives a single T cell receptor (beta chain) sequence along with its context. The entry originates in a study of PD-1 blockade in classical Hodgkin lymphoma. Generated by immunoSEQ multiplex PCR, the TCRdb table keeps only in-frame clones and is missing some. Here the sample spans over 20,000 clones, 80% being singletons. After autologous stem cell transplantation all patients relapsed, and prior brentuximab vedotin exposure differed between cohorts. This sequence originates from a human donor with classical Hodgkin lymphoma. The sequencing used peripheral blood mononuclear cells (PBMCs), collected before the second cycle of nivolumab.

CDR3 sequence reads: CASSVLDREGGYTF. The CDR3 DNA is TGTGCCAGCAGTGTCCTGGACAGGGAAGGCGGCTACACCTTC. The chain is built from TRBV6-1 and TRBJ1-2, with 8 bases matching TRBD1. Germline V lookup: CDR1 MNHNS, CDR2 SASEGT. The trim removed 4 bases at V and 8 bases at J, leaving 9 bases unmatched. The CDR3 is 14 residues long.